These 25 T cell receptor beta chains were all obtained from the same sample, sequenced in a study of blood T cells in healthy people across ages (dated by TCRdb to the mid-2010s). Libraries were constructed by 5' RACE. The run used an Illumina HiSeq 2500. A second PCR of roughly 6 to 12 cycles was performed with a sample-barcoded 5' primer and a J-beta primer mix. In TCRdb, the public reads were trimmed at Q25 with fastp and aligned with MiXCR, with productive beta chains retained. Each CDR3 protein appears once, grouped with its most common genes and DNA. In all, the sample holds over a million distinct CDR3 sequences, and 40% to 55% of those were seen once. The ten largest account for around 18% of the sample. The sample was blood. The origin of the receptors is an older woman in good health.

The chain has TRBV7-8 and TRBJ2-3; TRBD2 matches 11 bases. V dropped 3 bases and J dropped 0; count of bases not matched to a gene: 5. Germline loops: CDR1 SGHVS, CDR2 FQNEAQ. This CDR3 is built from 17 residues. Written as DNA, the CDR3 is TGTGCCAGCAGCTTGACTAGCGGGACGGCTAGCACAGATACGCAGTATTTT. It codes for CASSLTSGTASTDTQYF.

This chain links TRBV20-1 with TRBJ2-7; tentatively, D is TRBD1 or TRBD2 (5 bases each). The CDR3 covers 11 residues. V gave up 0 bases and J gave up 12 bases, with 12 bases separating them. CDR1 DFQATT and CDR2 SNEGSKA come from the germline V gene (reference sequence). In DNA, the CDR3 is TGCAGTGCTAGAGATTGGGACCAGCCGTACTTC. As protein: CSARDWDQPYF.

The chain carries TRBV20-1 and TRBJ2-7, with 10 bases lining up with TRBD1. TRBJ2-4 matches the DNA end more closely, so the J call is doubtful. From germline, CDR1 is DFQATT and CDR2 SNEGSKA (reference sequence). The CDR3 has 15 residues. The CDR3 loop reads CSARDLGQGKNIQYF. For the CDR3, the DNA is TGCAGTGCTAGAGATCTGGGACAGGGGAAAAACATTCAGTACTTC.

In its sample, this clonotype was seen many times. The CDR3, as DNA: TGTGCCAGCAGTACCAGCCTCTCCTACGAGCAGTACTTC. Translation gives CASSTSLSYEQYF. The J gene is TRBJ2-7, the V gene TRBV27; D ambiguous. The CDR3 runs 13 residues. Germline CDR1 reads MNHEY; CDR2 reads SMNVEV (reference sequence). V lost 5 bases and J 0 bases, leaving 8 bases between the germline ends.

The V and J genes are TRBV6-5 and TRBJ2-5, with TRBD1 as a possible D gene (5 bases). Germline assignment: CDR1 MNHEY and CDR2 SVGAGI. V shed 2 bases and J shed 2 bases, with 12 bases lying between them. This CDR3 has 15 amino acids. Here the CDR3 DNA reads TGTGCCAGCAGTTACCCTAGGACAAAGCAAGAGACCCAGTACTTC. Translation: CASSYPRTKQETQYF.

The chain combines TRBV7-9 with TRBJ1-4, with 9 bases that match TRBD1. The germline CDR1 and CDR2 sequences are SEHNR and FQNEAQ (reference sequence). CDR3 length: 15 amino acids. With V trimmed by 5 bases and J by 5 bases, 6 bases remained unmatched. This CDR3 is CASSDRDRENEKLFF. DNA of the CDR3: TGTGCCAGCAGCGACCGGGACAGGGAAAATGAAAAACTGTTTTTT.

This chain joins TRBV6-2 or TRBV6-3 and TRBJ2-4; 9 bases agree with TRBD1. The J call may be mistaken, given a closer DNA end match to TRBJ2-7. The germline V gene encodes CDR1 MNHEY and CDR2 SVGEGT. This CDR3 is built from 14 residues. The chain's CDR3 is CASSYRTGVHEQYF. The CDR3, as DNA: TGTGCCAGCAGTTATCGGACAGGGGTCCACGAGCAGTACTTC.

The V gene is TRBV4-1, the J gene TRBJ1-1; D uncertain. This CDR3 comprises 16 residues. Trimming left V 0 bases short and J 0 bases short, with 11 bases between. Germline values: CDR1 MGHRA, CDR2 YSYEKL. CDR3 protein: CASSQEVGMLNTEAFF. The CDR3 nucleotides are TGCGCCAGCAGCCAAGAAGTCGGAATGCTGAACACTGAAGCTTTCTTT.

The chain carries TRBV7-6 and TRBJ2-7; TRBD1 matches at 9 bases. The junction had 6 bases not matched to a gene; V was cut back by 3 bases and J by 12 bases. The CDR3 is 12 residues long. Germline V lookup: CDR1 SGHVS, CDR2 FNYEAQ. CDR3 sequence (DNA): TGTGCCAGCAGCTTGAGGACAGGGGAGATGTACTTC. Amino acids: CASSLRTGEMYF.

This clonotype was recorded a few times. The rearrangement uses TRBV6-1 and TRBJ2-7, with unresolved D. Germline lookup yields CDR1 MNHNS and CDR2 SASEGT. The CDR3 contains 14 residues. Trimming removed 6 bases from V and 0 bases from J, with 12 bases in between. CDR3 protein: CASSPLRTSYEQYF. CDR3 in DNA: TGTGCCAGCAGCCCTCTAAGAACCTCCTACGAGCAGTACTTC.

The V and J genes are TRBV4-1 and TRBJ2-7; D is uncertain. Germline loops: CDR1 MGHRA, CDR2 YSYEKL. The CDR3 length is 12 residues. Between the trimmed V and J ends, which lost 1 base and 12 bases, there was a span of 13 bases. The CDR3 bases are TGCGCCAGCAGCCAAGGGGTTACTCGCCCGTACTTC. Amino acids: CASSQGVTRPYF.

The rearrangement joins TRBV6-5 to TRBJ2-4; D may be TRBD1 (6 bases). The J call may not be correct, given that the DNA end is closer to TRBJ2-7. From germline, CDR1 is MNHEY and CDR2 SVGAGI. The CDR3 runs 14 residues. The CDR3 sequence: CASSAFRGPYEQYF. In DNA form, the CDR3 reads TGTGCCAGCAGCGCATTCAGGGGTCCCTACGAGCAGTACTTC.

Only a few counts were recorded for this clonotype. The chain is built from TRBV4-2 and TRBJ1-6; D unresolved. CDR3 length: 18 amino acids. In germline, CDR1 is LGHNA, CDR2 YNFKEQ. Deletions cut 0 bases from V and 9 bases from J, with 21 bases between. DNA of the CDR3: TGTGCCAGCAGCCAAGAGGGTCAGGTTGATACGTTCAGTTCACCCCTCCACTTT. This codes for CASSQEGQVDTFSSPLHF.

A word on this clonotype: Compared with germline, one end of the junction differs, possibly owing to a read error. The rearrangement joins TRBV29-1 to TRBJ2-7; possibly TRBD2 for D (6 bases). The germline V gene encodes CDR1 SQVTM and CDR2 ANQGSEA. The CDR3 is 14 residues long. The CDR3 DNA reads as TGCAGCGGGGGAGGAAGCGGAAGAACCTACGAGCGGTACTTC. It yields the protein CSGGGSGRTYERYF.

This sequence joins TRBV2 and TRBJ2-7; a possible D gene is TRBD2 (6 bases). This CDR3 spans 14 amino acids. Germline CDR1 SNHLY, CDR2 FYNNEI. V was clipped by 7 bases and J by 0 bases, with 13 bases between them. The CDR3 protein is CASKGDGSSYEQYF. CDR3 bases: TGTGCCAGCAAAGGGGACGGGAGCTCCTACGAGCAGTACTTC.

The rearrangement links TRBV20-1 to TRBJ1-4, with 8 bases that match TRBD1. Germline trimming cut 0 bases from V and 9 bases from J; bases unmatched to any gene: 6. Germline V gives CDR1 DFQATT, CDR2 SNEGSKA (reference sequence). The CDR3 is 14 residues long. CDR3: CSAREGGTGQKLFF. CDR3 DNA sequence: TGCAGTGCTAGAGAAGGGGGGACAGGCCAAAAACTGTTTTTT.

This clonotype showed up just once. At one end, the junction sequence differs from germline, possibly due to a read error. The chain combines TRBV18 with TRBJ2-7; TRBD1 might be the D (5 bases). The CDR3 sequence is 15 residues long. Germline loops: CDR1 KGHSH, CDR2 LQKENI. The CDR3 bases are TGTGTCAGCTCACAACCGGACAAAGACTCCTACGAGCAGTACTTC. Its protein product is CVSSQPDKDSYEQYF.

The rearrangement links TRBV28 to TRBJ2-5; possible D gene TRBD2, 6 bases. The CDR3 length is 13 residues. V was cut by 1 base and J by 11 bases, with 14 bases left in between. The germline V gene encodes CDR1 MDHEN and CDR2 SYDVKM. Written as DNA, the CDR3 is TGTGCCAGCAGTTTATTGGAACGGAGGGAGCAGTACTTC. Translation: CASSLLERREQYF.

The J gene is TRBJ2-7, the V gene TRBV11-2; 8 nucleotides align to TRBD2. The germline gives CDR1 SGHAT, CDR2 FQNNGV. V dropped 3 bases and J dropped 3; count of bases not matched to a gene: 7. This CDR3 spans 15 amino acids. Here the CDR3 reads CASSFAGGQFYEQYF. CDR3 bases: TGTGCCAGCAGCTTCGCGGGGGGCCAATTCTACGAGCAGTACTTC.

For this clonotype: One end of the junction varies from germline; a read error may be responsible. This rearrangement joins TRBV9 to TRBJ2-5; D possibly corresponds to TRBD2 (6 bases). This CDR3 spans 15 amino acids. Looked up from germline, CDR1 is SGDLS and CDR2 is YYNGEE. CDR3 region: CANSAYGTYQETQYF. CDR3 sequence (DNA): TGTGCCAACAGCGCTTACGGGACTTATCAAGAGACCCAGTACTTC.

This clonotype has only a few counts. This rearrangement joins TRBV7-2 to TRBJ2-1; D uncertain. Germline CDR1 SGHTA, CDR2 FQGNSA. V was shortened by 0 bases and J by 7 bases, with 10 bases between the two germline ends. The CDR3 has 14 residues. CDR3 bases: TGTGCCAGCAGCTTAGCCCGTCAAGGGAATGAGCAGTTCTTC. This codes for CASSLARQGNEQFF.

As for this clonotype: This could be a read error, since a much larger clone is one nucleotide away. CDR3 loop: CASSPGLRPTKNIQYF. CDR3 sequence (DNA): TGTGCCAGCAGCCCGGGACTACGACCAACCAAAAACATTCAGTACTTC. The chain carries TRBV7-2 and TRBJ2-4; the match to TRBD2 covers 7 bases. Trimming removed 5 bases from V and 2 bases from J; junction bases left unmatched: 9. Germline CDR1 is SGHTA and CDR2 is FQGNSA. This CDR3 is built from 16 residues. Full variable domain (outside the CDR3, taken from reference TRBV7-2 and TRBJ2-4): GAGVSQSPSNKVTEKGKDVELRCDPISGHTALYWYRQSLGQGLEFLIYFQGNSAPDKSGLPSDRFSAERTGGSVSTLTIQRTQQEDSAVYLCASSPGLRPTKNIQYFGAGTRLSVL.

This rearrangement joins TRBV20-1 to TRBJ1-2; the match to TRBD1 covers 7 bases. This CDR3 spans 13 amino acids. The V and J ends lost 4 bases and 3 bases, in that order; junction bases with no gene match: 5. CDR1 is DFQATT, CDR2 SNEGSKA, per germline (reference sequence). CDR3: CSANEGADYGYTF. The CDR3 DNA reads TGCAGTGCTAATGAGGGGGCAGACTATGGCTACACCTTC.

This clonotype was recorded many times. V and J are TRBV27 and TRBJ2-1, with D tentatively TRBD2 (6 bases). CDR1 and CDR2 from the germline V gene are MNHEY and SMNVEV (reference sequence). The CDR3 covers 13 residues. V lost 3 bases to trimming and J lost 4 bases, with 7 bases between them. The CDR3 region has the DNA TGTGCCAGCAGTTTCGGGACTTACAATGAGCAGTTCTTC. This codes for CASSFGTYNEQFF.

This chain uses TRBV9 with TRBJ2-7, with D tentatively TRBD1 (5 bases). Germline CDR1 is SGDLS and CDR2 is YYNGEE. This CDR3 comprises 14 residues. Trimming removed 4 bases from V and 7 bases from J, with 18 bases in between. As DNA, the CDR3 is TGTGCCAGCAGCCTTGGGGCCCGATTAGGGGAGCAGTACTTC. Translation gives CASSLGARLGEQYF.